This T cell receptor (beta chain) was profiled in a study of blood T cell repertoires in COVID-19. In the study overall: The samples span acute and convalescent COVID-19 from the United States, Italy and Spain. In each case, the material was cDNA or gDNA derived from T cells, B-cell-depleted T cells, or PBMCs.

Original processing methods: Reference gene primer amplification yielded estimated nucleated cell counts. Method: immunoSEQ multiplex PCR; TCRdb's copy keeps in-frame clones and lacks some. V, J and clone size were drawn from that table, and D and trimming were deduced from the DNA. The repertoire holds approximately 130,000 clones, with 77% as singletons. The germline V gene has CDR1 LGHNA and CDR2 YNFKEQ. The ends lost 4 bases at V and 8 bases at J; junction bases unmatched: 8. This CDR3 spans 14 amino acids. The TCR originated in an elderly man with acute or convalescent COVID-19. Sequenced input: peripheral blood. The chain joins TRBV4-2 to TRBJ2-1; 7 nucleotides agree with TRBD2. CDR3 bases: TGTGCCAGCAGCCGAGGGACTAATCTCGATGAGCAGTTCTTC. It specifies CASSRGTNLDEQFF.